This entry features one TCR beta chain sequence. Its binding antigen is unknown. No qualities accompany the bases; no much larger clone lies one base away. Healthy HIV-negative adults with no recently reported acute infections or vaccinations were included as donors. Every donor was a Caucasian adult living in Nashville, Tennessee, USA. Magnetic negative selection was used to enrich CD4+ T cells, after which naive cells were positively selected on CD45RA and the negative fraction became the memory subset. Blood was obtained by leukapheresis, after which PBMCs were separated by Ficoll-Histopaque density gradient centrifugation and cryopreserved in liquid nitrogen vapor phase. Analytical flow cytometry was used to check the purity and quantity of each magnetically sorted T cell population. Genomic DNA was isolated from each sorted fraction and quantified by UV absorbance on a Nanodrop 2000c. This sample was taken from a study of shared clonotypes between healthy human individuals (dated by TCRdb to about 2020). With regard to the full study: The cohort comprised a couple of women and a few men aged 18 to 49 years. Different laboratories and diverse techniques were used to prepare libraries and sequence TCR repertoires, to increase sequencing depth and limit assay-specific biases. Per donor, leukapheresis produced somewhere between about 0.85 and 9.5 billion PBMCs. For each donor, CD4 naive and CD4 memory were each run on three plates, CD8 naive on two plates, and CD8 memory on one plate. The study deeply sequenced blood TCR repertoires of 5 or 6 healthy adults to estimate repertoire size and the extent of clonotype sharing between individuals.

TCR CDR3 regions were amplified from genomic DNA by multiplex PCR using the deep immunoSEQ assay. Genomic DNA extracted from each cell subset was distributed evenly over all wells of several immunoSEQ 96-well plates, and each plate served as one replicate. For sorted subsets, 150 to 250 ng genomic DNA, equal to about 30,000 T cell genomes, was loaded into each replicate PCR. Purified libraries were measured with a Qubit 3.0 fluorometer, size-checked on a Bioanalyzer 2100, and measured again with the KAPA Library Quantification kit. A separate single-read 150-cycle Illumina NextSeq 550 flow cell was used to sequence each immunoSEQ 96-well plate. The source study handled its data this way. The immunoSEQ output contained only junctional sequences without quality scores, so filtering could not match that applied to full-length reads. To assign V/J genes and CDR3, sequences were annotated using PyIR, a Python wrapper for IgBLAST v1.9, with IMGT germline references. Reads were removed for weak V/J assignments (E-value above 1e-6), missing CDR3, stop codons, out-of-frame junctions, or ambiguous translated residues. V3J clonotypes were defined by identical inferred V gene, J gene, and CDR3 amino acid sequence. To compute the percentage overlap between repertoires, the number of shared unique clonotypes was divided by the size of the smaller repertoire. RTK rarefaction, the Chao1 estimator, and Recon v2.1 estimates of unobserved clonotypes were used to assess repertoire richness. Generation probabilities were computed with OLGA for all TCRbeta clonotypes obtained by the gDNA method from several donors. In its TCRdb copy, this immuneACCESS table keeps in-frame sequences only and misses some clones. Where compared with another copy, unresolved V genes explain less than half of these, and the others have no known cause. V, J and clone size reflect that table, while D and trimming were determined from the DNA. This sample holds around 980,000 clones; around 82% were observed only once. Together, the top ten hold more than 0.55% of the sample.

Study-level results and caveats: Even with the large sequencing depth, rarefaction of the sorted-subset datasets indicated that sequencing was incomplete. Estimated clonotype richness was generally larger for naive than for memory subsets. Based on pairwise subsampling, the degree of clonotype sharing among donors was expected to be affected by sequencing depth. Compared with non-shared clonotypes, clonotypes shared by all four sorted-subset donors had higher generation probabilities. The small number of donors limited the genetic and exposure-history diversity represented. Roughly 5% of naive CD4, 3.5% of naive CD8, roughly 2.4% of memory CD4, and 0.4% of memory CD8 clonotypes were shared across several donors. Only blood was sampled, and tissue TCR repertoires likely differ from those in blood.

V is cut by 4 bases and J by 2 bases, and the space between the germline ends is 15 bases. CDR1 is given as LNHDA and CDR2 as SQIVND, both from the germline V gene (reference sequence). From its cysteine to its phenylalanine, the CDR3 spans 15 amino acids. Only the CDR3 part of the read is kept: 45 bases, read in frame from the first base. This sequence was found in a man younger than 35 in good health. Some clones in this sample may be carry-over from other donors' samples. The V and J segments used are TRBV19 and TRBJ2-7, with the identity of the D gene unclear. Sequences were obtained from memory CD4+ T cells from PBMCs. The cell subset or site label, as the study defines it: CD45RA-negative fraction. The CDR3 region: CASSRESGPTYEQYF. The bases are TGTGCCAGTAGTAGAGAATCCGGACCGACCTACGAGCAGTACTTC.